This T cell receptor (beta chain) was identified in a study of cytomegalovirus exposure and HLA in healthy donors. This clone showed up just once. Primers for the PCR totalled 60 Vbeta and 13 Jbeta. Some clones are missing from TCRdb's copy, which holds only in-frame ones; the method was immunoSEQ multiplex PCR. In the table there are 95,000 to 100,000 clones, roughly three quarters of which are singletons. The CDR3 contains 17 residues. The germline V gene has CDR1 SGDLS and CDR2 YYNGEE. Trimming at V came to 5 bases and at J to 7 bases, leaving 12 bases not matched to a gene. The source is a man aged 35 to 55 in good health and CMV-seronegative. Sequencing was performed on PBMCs. This chain joins TRBV9 and TRBJ2-2; 12 positions agree with TRBD2. CDR3 protein: CASRGLAGGPEIGELFF. DNA for the CDR3: TGTGCCAGCAGGGGGCTAGCGGGGGGGCCTGAGATCGGGGAGCTGTTTTTT. The whole variable domain, filled in from reference TRBV9 and TRBJ2-2, reads DSGVTQTPKHLITATGQRVTLRCSPRSGDLSVYWYQQSLDQGLQFLIQYYNGEERAKGNILERFSAQQFPDLHSELNLSSLELGDSALYFCASRGLAGGPEIGELFFGEGSRLTVL.